This is a list of T cell receptor beta chains from one sample in a study of regulatory T cells in long-lasting Graves disease. TCRdb called the multiplex PCR reads again in MiXCR, with one record for every CDR3 protein. The profile shows some 250,000 distinct CDR3 sequences, around 19% of them singletons. This material consisted of peripheral blood mononuclear cells (PBMCs), taken at new diagnosis, from a patient treated with antithyroid drugs. The origin of the receptors is a female donor with Graves disease. CDR3s include the opening cysteine and the closing phenylalanine or tryptophan. D genes are given only for firm matches. Clone size is stated in some rows and not others, as once, few, many or a class when expanded.

clone size	V gene	D gene	J gene	CDR3 DNA	CDR3 protein
many	TRBV10-3	NA	TRBJ2-7	TGTGCCATCCGGACAGCGAGCTACGAGCAGTACTTC	CAIRTASYEQYF
many	TRBV2	TRBD2	TRBJ2-3	TGTGCCAGCAGTGGTTACGGGAGGGATACGCAGTATTTT	CASSGYGRDTQYF
many	TRBV6-9	TRBD2	TRBJ2-5	TGTGCCAGCAGTTCGGGACTAGCGGGAGAATTGGAGACCCAGTACTTC	CASSSGLAGELETQYF
many	TRBV20-1	TRBD2	TRBJ2-3	TGCAGTGCTAGAGATCTAGCGGGAGCGGGCACAGATACGCAGTATTTT	CSARDLAGAGTDTQYF
many	TRBV6-1	TRBD2	TRBJ2-7	TGTGCCAGCAGTGTGGGGTCTAGCGGGAGGTCGAGCTCCTACGAGCAGTACTTC	CASSVGSSGRSSSYEQYF
many	TRBV25-1	NA	TRBJ1-1	TGTGCCAGCAGTCTAGGGAGGACTGAAGCTTTCTTT	CASSLGRTEAFF
many	TRBV30	NA	TRBJ1-1	TGTGCCTGGATCCACAGGTCGAATACTGAAGCTTTCTTT	CAWIHRSNTEAFF
NA	TRBV12-3/TRBV12-4	TRBD1	TRBJ1-4	TGTGCCAGCAGTTTTGGGACAGGGGGAGAAAAACTGTTTTTT	CASSFGTGGEKLFF
many	TRBV3-1	TRBD1	TRBJ2-3	TGTGCCAGCAGCCAATATCGCCAGGGGGGCACAGATACGCAGTATTTT	CASSQYRQGGTDTQYF
few	TRBV4-3	TRBD1	TRBJ1-1	TGCGCCAGCAGAACCGGGACAGGGGGCTCGGAAGCTTTCTTT	CASRTGTGGSEAFF
NA	TRBV7-3	NA	TRBJ1-1	TGTGCCAGCAGTCAATGGGGGATTGAAGCTTTCTTT	CASSQWGIEAFF
many	TRBV30	TRBD1	TRBJ1-5	TGTGCCTGGAGTGTAACGACAGGGTTGGGTCAGCCCCAGCATTTT	CAWSVTTGLGQPQHF
few	TRBV6-1	TRBD1	TRBJ1-1	TGTGCCAGCAGTCGCCGACAGGGTTTAAGGACTGAAGCTTTCTTT	CASSRRQGLRTEAFF
NA	TRBV27	NA	TRBJ1-1	TGTGCCAGCAGAGGACACCGGAACACTGAAGCTTTCTTT	CASRGHRNTEAFF
many	TRBV27	TRBD2	TRBJ2-1	TGTGCCAGCAGCCCGAACCCAAGGACTAGCGGGAGGGCCCGGCATTATGAGCAGTTCTTC	CASSPNPRTSGRARHYEQFF
many	TRBV18	NA	TRBJ1-2	TGTGCCAGCTCACCACCTGGGGTGCGAGGCTACACCTTC	CASSPPGVRGYTF
many	TRBV7-2	NA	TRBJ2-1	TGTGCCAGCAGCTTAGAAATAGGCTCCTACAATGAGCAGTTCTTC	CASSLEIGSYNEQFF
few	TRBV6-2/TRBV6-3	NA	TRBJ2-5	TGTGCCAGCAGTTACTCGAGGGTCCCTAGGCCCTATGAGCAGTACTTC	CASSYSRVPRPYEQYF
many	TRBV7-2	TRBD1	TRBJ1-4	TGTGCCAGCAGCTTAGGCGGGACAGCGGCTATGAGTGAAAAACTGTTTTTT	CASSLGGTAAMSEKLFF
many	TRBV24-1	TRBD2	TRBJ2-3	TGTGCCACCAGTGATTCCAGGACTAGCGCAGATACGCAGTATTTT	CATSDSRTSADTQYF
few	TRBV20-1	NA	TRBJ1-2	TGCAGTGCGACGAATAGACTGCATAACTATGGCTACACCTTC	CSATNRLHNYGYTF
many	TRBV6-1	NA	TRBJ2-1	TGTGCCAGCAGAAACCTAGCGACTTCCTACAATGAGCAGTTCTTC	CASRNLATSYNEQFF
many	TRBV24-1	TRBD2	TRBJ2-3	TGTGCCACCAGTGATCGGCTAGCGGGGGAGATAGATACGCAGTATTTT	CATSDRLAGEIDTQYF
few	TRBV19	TRBD2	TRBJ2-1	TGTGCCAGTGCCACTAGCGGGAGGGCTATCTACAATGAGCAGTTCTTC	CASATSGRAIYNEQFF
many	TRBV11-3	TRBD2	TRBJ2-1	TGTGCCAGCAGCTCGGGACTAGCGGGAGTCAATGAGCAGTTCTTC	CASSSGLAGVNEQFF
many	TRBV6-1	NA	TRBJ2-5	TGTGCCAGCACGAGGGAAGAGACCCAGTACTTC	CASTREETQYF
NA	TRBV7-2	NA	TRBJ2-1	TGTGCCAGCAGCTTAATGGCCGGGAACTACAATGAGCAGTTCTTC	CASSLMAGNYNEQFF
many	TRBV28	NA	TRBJ2-7	TGTGCCAGCAGTGCCCTCCGCGGGTCCTACGAGCAGTACTTC	CASSALRGSYEQYF
many	TRBV28	NA	TRBJ1-2	TGTGCCAGCAGTTTATCCGCGACCGCCGTCTGGGGCTACACCTTC	CASSLSATAVWGYTF
few	TRBV7-9	TRBD2	TRBJ2-7	TGTGCCAGCAGCCAAAGAACAATAGCGGGAGGGGCTCCCTACGAGCAGTACTTC	CASSQRTIAGGAPYEQYF
many	TRBV7-9	TRBD1	TRBJ2-4	TGTGCCAGCAGCGAAATCCCAGGGGGCGCCCACTTC	CASSEIPGGAHF
many	TRBV7-2	NA	TRBJ2-3	TGTGCCAGCAGCTTAGGGGGAGGACGGACAGATACGCAGTATTTT	CASSLGGGRTDTQYF
many	TRBV6-1	NA	TRBJ1-2	TGTGCCAGCAGTGTAAGCGTAACGGAGTATTGGTATGGCTACACCTTC	CASSVSVTEYWYGYTF
many	TRBV6-1	TRBD1	TRBJ1-5	TGTGCCAGCCGGACAGGGTCTTCCGCGAGCAATCAGCCCCAGCATTTT	CASRTGSSASNQPQHF
many	TRBV6-1	NA	TRBJ1-4	TGTGCCAGCAGTGTAGCAGCAACGGGTGAAAAACTGTTTTTT	CASSVAATGEKLFF
many	TRBV12-3/TRBV12-4	TRBD1	TRBJ2-1	TGTGCCAGCAGTCCTAACCGACAGGGTAATGAGCAGTTCTTC	CASSPNRQGNEQFF
many	TRBV19	NA	TRBJ2-7	TGTGCCAGTACCGTATCCGCCGGACCAGGGTACGAGCAGTACTTC	CASTVSAGPGYEQYF
many	TRBV7-9	TRBD2	TRBJ2-1	TGTGCCAGCTTCCTTAGCGGGAAAGGTGCCAATGAGCAGTTCTTC	CASFLSGKGANEQFF
NA	TRBV7-2	TRBD2	TRBJ2-1	TGTGCCAGCAGCTTACTGCTAGCGGGGGGGCCAGGGGGTGGGAATGAGCAGTTCTTC	CASSLLLAGGPGGGNEQFF
many	TRBV12-3/TRBV12-4	TRBD2	TRBJ2-3	TGTGCCACTGAGGGGGAGACTAGCGGACTACCAGATACGCAGTATTTT	CATEGETSGLPDTQYF
NA	TRBV25-1	TRBD1	TRBJ2-1	TGTGCCAGCAGTGAGCCAGGGGGCCAGAATGAGCAGTTCTTC	CASSEPGGQNEQFF
many	TRBV7-9	TRBD2	TRBJ2-5	TGTGCCAGCAGCCCCCAACTAGCGGGAGGGCTAGAGACCCAGTACTTC	CASSPQLAGGLETQYF
many	TRBV9	NA	TRBJ2-3	TGTGCCAGCAGCAAACGGACAGACACAGATACGCAGTATTTT	CASSKRTDTDTQYF
many	TRBV3-1	NA	TRBJ2-3	TGTGCCAGCAGCCAAGCACGCAAAGGAGATACGCAGTATTTT	CASSQARKGDTQYF
many	TRBV29-1	NA	TRBJ1-2	TGCAGCGTTGAAGAGGCTAATGGCTACACCTTC	CSVEEANGYTF
NA	TRBV2	NA	TRBJ2-5	TGTGCCAGCAGCTTACGCCTAGCGGAGACCCAGTACTTC	CASSLRLAETQYF
many	TRBV13	NA	TRBJ1-5	TGTGCCAGCAGCGACGGGGGGGGGGATCAGCCCCAGCATTTT	CASSDGGGDQPQHF
NA	TRBV6-2/TRBV6-3	TRBD2	TRBJ2-1	TGTGCCAGCAGTTACTCGGCTAGCGGGTATAGTGATGAGCAGTTCTTC	CASSYSASGYSDEQFF